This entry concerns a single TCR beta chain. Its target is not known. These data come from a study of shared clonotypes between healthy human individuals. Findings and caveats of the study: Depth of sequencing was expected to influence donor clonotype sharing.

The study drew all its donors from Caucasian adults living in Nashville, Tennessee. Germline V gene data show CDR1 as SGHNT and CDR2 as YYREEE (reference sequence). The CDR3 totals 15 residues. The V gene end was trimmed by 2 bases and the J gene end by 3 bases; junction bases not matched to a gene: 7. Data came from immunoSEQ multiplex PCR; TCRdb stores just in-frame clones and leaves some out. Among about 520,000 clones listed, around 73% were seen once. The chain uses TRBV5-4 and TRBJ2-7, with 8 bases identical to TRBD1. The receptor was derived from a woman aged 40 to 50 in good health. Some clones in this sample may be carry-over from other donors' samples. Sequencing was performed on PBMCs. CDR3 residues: CASSFDRGFVYEQYF. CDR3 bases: TGTGCCAGCAGCTTTGACAGGGGATTCGTCTACGAGCAGTACTTC.